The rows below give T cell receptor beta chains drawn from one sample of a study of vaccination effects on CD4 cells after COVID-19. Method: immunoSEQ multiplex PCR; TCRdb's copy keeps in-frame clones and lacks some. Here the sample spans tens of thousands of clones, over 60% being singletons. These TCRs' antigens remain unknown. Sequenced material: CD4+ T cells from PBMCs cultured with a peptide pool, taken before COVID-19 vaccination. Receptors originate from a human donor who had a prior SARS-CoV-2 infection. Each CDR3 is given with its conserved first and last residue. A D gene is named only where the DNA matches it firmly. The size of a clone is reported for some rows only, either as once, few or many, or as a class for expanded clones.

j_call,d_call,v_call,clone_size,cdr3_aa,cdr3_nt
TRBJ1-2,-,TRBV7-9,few,CASSFLTSGGGYTF,TGTGCCAGCAGCTTTTTGACGTCGGGGGGTGGCTACACCTTC
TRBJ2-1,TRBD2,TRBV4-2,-,CASSQVALGTSRNEQFF,TGTGCCAGCAGCCAAGTAGCGTTGGGGACTAGCCGCAATGAGCAGTTCTTC
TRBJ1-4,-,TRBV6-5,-,CASTDSRREKLFF,TGTGCCAGCACGGACAGCCGGCGGGAAAAACTGTTTTTT
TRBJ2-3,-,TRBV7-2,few,CASSWDRGDTQYF,TGTGCCAGCAGCTGGGACCGAGGCGATACGCAGTATTTT
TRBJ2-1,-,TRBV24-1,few,CATSDFRQRASDEQFF,TGTGCCACCAGTGATTTTAGGCAGCGGGCAAGCGATGAGCAGTTCTTC
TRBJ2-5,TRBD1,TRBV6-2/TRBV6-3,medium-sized,CASSGDRVVFQETQYF,TGTGCCAGCAGTGGTGACAGGGTCGTCTTCCAAGAGACCCAGTACTTC
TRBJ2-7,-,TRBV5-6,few,CASSPWGRTNLYEQYF,TGTGCCAGCAGCCCGTGGGGACGGACAAACCTTTACGAGCAGTACTTC
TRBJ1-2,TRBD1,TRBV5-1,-,CASSSGQGGYGYTF,TGCGCCAGCAGCTCCGGACAGGGCGGCTATGGCTACACCTTC
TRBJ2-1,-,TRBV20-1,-,CSASLRYNEQFF,TGCAGTGCTAGTTTGCGCTACAATGAGCAGTTCTTC
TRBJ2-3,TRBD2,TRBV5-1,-,CASSLEGLAGKTDTQYF,TGCGCCAGCAGCTTGGAAGGACTAGCGGGAAAAACAGATACGCAGTATTTT
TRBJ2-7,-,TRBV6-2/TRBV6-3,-,CASSYGTSYEQYF,TGTGCCAGCAGTTACGGGACTTCCTACGAGCAGTACTTC
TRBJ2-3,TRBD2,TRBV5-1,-,CAAKEGGGSTDTQYF,TGCGCCGCCAAGGAAGGCGGGGGGTCCACAGATACGCAGTATTTT
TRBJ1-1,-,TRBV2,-,CASMVYSQNTEAFF,TGTGCCAGCATGGTGTACTCACAGAACACTGAAGCTTTCTTT